The 14 T cell receptor beta chains in this list originate from one sample, sequenced in a study of identical twins. From the 5' RACE reads, TCRdb called clonotypes with MiXCR, one entry per CDR3 protein. The sample contains hundreds of thousands of distinct CDR3 sequences, 5.5% to 6.5% of which appear only once. The sample taken for sequencing was naive T cells sorted from blood. The receptors come from a man aged 18 to 29 in good health.

This clonotype came up many times. V usage is TRBV5-1 and J usage is TRBJ2-2; possible D gene TRBD2, 6 bases. Trimming cost V 4 bases and J 7 bases, with 17 bases left between them. CDR1 and CDR2 (germline): SGHRS, YFSETQ. The CDR3 consists of 15 residues. As DNA, the CDR3 is TGCGCCAGCAGCAGGGACGGGAGCAGCATCGGGGAGCTGTTTTTT. It specifies CASSRDGSSIGELFF.

This clonotype was picked up many times. This chain joins TRBV20-1 and TRBJ2-3; possible D gene TRBD2, 6 bases. The CDR3 loop spans 14 amino acids. From germline, CDR1 is DFQATT and CDR2 SNEGSKA (reference sequence). V lost 4 bases and J lost 7, with 18 bases in between. The CDR3 DNA reads TGCAGTGCTATATTTTTAGCGGAACCGAATACGCAGTATTTT. It is translated as CSAIFLAEPNTQYF.

This clonotype was picked up a small number of times. This chain joins TRBV11-1 and TRBJ2-3; 12 bases are a match to TRBD2. Trimming at V came to 5 bases and at J to 0 bases, leaving 15 bases not matched to a gene. Germline CDR1 reads SGHAT; CDR2 reads FQDESV (reference sequence). There are 20 residues in the CDR3. The CDR3 spells CASSLPPPQGTSGSTDTQYF. The CDR3 region has the DNA TGTGCCAGCAGCCTACCGCCCCCCCAGGGGACTAGCGGGAGCACAGATACGCAGTATTTT.

In this sample, this clonotype turned up a few times. The chain recombines TRBV9 with TRBJ2-1, with 10 bases matching TRBD2. Germline loops: CDR1 SGDLS, CDR2 YYNGEE. The CDR3 has 15 residues. J gave up 5 bases and V 4 bases, and 6 bases lay outside the gene matches. This CDR3 reads CASSSRTSGHNEQFF. The CDR3 coding sequence is TGTGCCAGCAGCTCCCGGACTAGCGGACACAATGAGCAGTTCTTC.

This clonotype was picked up many times. The chain recombines TRBV12-3 or TRBV12-4 with TRBJ2-7, with a possible D match to TRBD1 (5 bases). The length of the CDR3 is 11 residues. Here the CDR3 reads CASSLASNRNV. Here the CDR3 DNA reads TGTGCCAGCAGTTTAGCTTCAAACAGGAACGTC.

This chain connects TRBV12-3 or TRBV12-4 to TRBJ2-2; 9 bases are a match to TRBD1. The CDR3 totals 15 residues. V shed 9 bases and J 8 bases; nucleotides not matched to a gene: 13. CDR3 sequence: CASRDTGGARGELFF. As DNA, the CDR3 is TGTGCCAGTAGGGATACAGGGGGCGCGAGAGGGGAGCTGTTTTTT.

This clonotype was found many times. The rearrangement links TRBV12-3 or TRBV12-4 to TRBJ2-7, with D tentatively TRBD2 (6 bases). The CDR3 runs to 14 residues. V was trimmed by 5 bases and J by 5 bases, leaving 16 bases between them. The CDR3 DNA sequence: TGTGCCAGCAGTATGGGACTCGTCCCAAACGAGCAGTACTTC. Translation: CASSMGLVPNEQYF.

This clonotype showed up many times. The V call is TRBV27, the J call TRBJ2-1; TRBD2 matches at 16 bases. CDR1 is MNHEY, CDR2 SMNVEV, per germline (reference sequence). The length of the CDR3 is 19 residues. V lost 4 bases, J lost 0 bases, and 6 bases stayed unmatched. The CDR3 DNA sequence: TGTGCCAGCAGTTCCCCGGGACTAGCGGGAGGGAGCTCCTACAATGAGCAGTTCTTC. It codes for CASSSPGLAGGSSYNEQFF.

The gene calls are TRBV5-5 and TRBJ2-1; a weak D match, TRBD2 (5 bases). V lost 0 bases and J lost 6, with 13 bases in between. Looked up from germline, CDR1 is SGHKS and CDR2 is YYEKEE (reference sequence). The CDR3 has 15 amino acids. CDR3 nucleotide sequence: TGTGCCAGCAGCTTGGTGGGAGCGCCTTTCAATGAGCAGTTCTTC. It translates to CASSLVGAPFNEQFF.

This clonotype was seen only a few times. V gene TRBV20-1 combines with J gene TRBJ1-6; D is undetermined. Per the germline V gene, CDR1 is DFQATT and CDR2 is SNEGSKA (reference sequence). The CDR3 covers 14 residues. Trimming stripped 3 bases from V and 0 bases from J, with 6 bases between. The CDR3 loop is CSARGSSYNSPLHF. The CDR3 DNA follows: TGCAGTGCTAGGGGGAGCTCCTATAATTCACCCCTCCACTTT.

This clonotype was recorded many times. CDR3 in amino acids: CASGGPYNEQFF. The CDR3 DNA follows: TGTGCCAGCGGGGGGCCTTACAATGAGCAGTTCTTC. The chain combines TRBV7-9 with TRBJ2-1; D possibly uses TRBD1 or TRBD2 (6 bases each). Germline CDR1 is SEHNR and CDR2 is FQNEAQ (reference sequence). This CDR3 is 12 amino acids long. The V end lost 8 bases, the J end lost 4 bases, and 9 bases lay between the germline ends.

This clonotype has a handful of counts. The chain combines TRBV5-1 with TRBJ2-6; D is undetermined. Per the germline V gene, CDR1 is SGHRS and CDR2 is YFSETQ. The V gene lost 5 bases and the J gene lost 0 bases, with 9 bases spanning the gap. CDR3 size: 15 residues. Here the CDR3 reads CASRSRPSGANVLTF. CDR3 in DNA: TGCGCCAGCAGATCTAGACCCTCTGGGGCCAACGTCCTGACTTTC.

This clonotype has a count of ten or more. V gene TRBV20-1 combines with J gene TRBJ1-2; 11 bases match TRBD1. There are 14 residues in the CDR3. V gave up 0 bases and J gave up 8 bases; unmatched junction bases: 5. Germline-derived CDR1 and CDR2 are DFQATT and SNEGSKA (reference sequence). CDR3 sequence (DNA): TGCAGTGCTAGAGACTACGGGACAGGGGGAGGCTACACCTTC. Its protein product is CSARDYGTGGGYTF.

The table lists this clonotype with many counts. The chain joins TRBV2 to TRBJ1-1; 7 bases align to TRBD1. Trimming at V came to 5 bases and at J to 5 bases, leaving 11 bases not matched to a gene. Germline-derived CDR1 and CDR2 are SNHLY and FYNNEI. The CDR3 extends over 15 amino acids. The CDR3 sequence is CASSKTDRDLTEAFF. CDR3 coding DNA: TGTGCCAGCAGTAAGACCGACAGGGATTTGACTGAAGCTTTCTTT.